The present entry profiles one T cell receptor beta chain with its context. Antigen specificity is unknown. The data derive from a study of blood T cells in healthy people across ages. Study-level results: Per million T cells, TCR beta diversity dropped roughly linearly as age increased.

The ends were cut back, 8 bases at V and 2 bases at J, with 13 bases in the middle. This CDR3 has 13 residues. Germline V lookup: CDR1 MDHEN, CDR2 SYDVKM. The use of a sample-barcoded 5' primer and a J-beta primer mix characterized a second PCR of about 7 to 12 cycles. A template-switch adaptor that had 12 random nucleotides put a tag on each cDNA molecule. Every sample gave at least 3 million paired-end reads containing CDR3. TCRdb passed the 5' RACE reads through MiXCR, listing each CDR3 protein once. The repertoire holds around 1,800,000 distinct CDR3 sequences, with about two fifths as singletons.

This receptor was obtained from a human donor in good health. Sequenced: blood. V and J are TRBV28 and TRBJ2-7; possibly TRBD1 for D (5 bases). CDR3 bases: TGTGCCAGCGTGGAGAGGACACCCTACGAGCAGTACTTC. It encodes CASVERTPYEQYF.